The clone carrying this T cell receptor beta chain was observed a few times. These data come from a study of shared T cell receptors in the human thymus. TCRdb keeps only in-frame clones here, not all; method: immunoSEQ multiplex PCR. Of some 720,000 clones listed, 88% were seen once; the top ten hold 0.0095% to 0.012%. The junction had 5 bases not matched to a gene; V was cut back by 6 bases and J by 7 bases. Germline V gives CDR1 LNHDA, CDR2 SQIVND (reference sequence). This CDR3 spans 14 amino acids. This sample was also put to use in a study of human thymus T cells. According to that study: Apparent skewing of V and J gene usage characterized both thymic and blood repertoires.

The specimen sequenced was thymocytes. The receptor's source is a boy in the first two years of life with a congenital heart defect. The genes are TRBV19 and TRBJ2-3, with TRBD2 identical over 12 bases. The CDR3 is CASRPGLAGYTQYF. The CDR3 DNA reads TGTGCCAGTAGGCCGGGACTAGCGGGTTATACGCAGTATTTT. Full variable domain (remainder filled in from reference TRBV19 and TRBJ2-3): DGGITQSPKYLFRKEGQNVTLSCEQNLNHDAMYWYRQDPGQGLRLIYYSQIVNDFQKGDIAEGYSVSREKKESFPLTVTSAQKNPTAFYLCASRPGLAGYTQYFGPGTRLTVL.